The rows below give T cell receptor beta chains drawn from one sample of a study of shared clonotypes between healthy human individuals. Using immunoSEQ multiplex PCR, the repertoire was profiled, and TCRdb retains in-frame clones only, with some absent. The repertoire consists of approximately 2,000,000 clones, with around 95% occurring once and the leading ten covering under 2%. Sequencing was carried out using naive CD8+ T cells from PBMCs. The receptors were sampled from a young man in good health. Some clones in this sample may be carry-over from other donors' samples. CDR3s include the opening cysteine and the closing phenylalanine or tryptophan. Fields, in order: clone size, J gene, V gene, D gene, CDR3 protein. The D gene is left open where the match is weak. Clone size, where shown, is once, few, many, or a class for clones that have expanded.

-	TRBJ2-3	TRBV28	TRBD2	CASSSLRERDTDTQYF
-	TRBJ2-7	TRBV5-6	-	CASSQAGLLYEQYF
once	TRBJ2-7	TRBV7-9	-	CAGQGGGGYEQYF
-	TRBJ1-1	TRBV7-9	TRBD1	CASSFGQVEAFF
-	TRBJ2-3	TRBV4-1	-	CASSQDRGSTDTQYF
-	TRBJ2-3	TRBV7-3	TRBD1	CASSLGTGGAADTQYF
-	TRBJ1-3	TRBV27	TRBD1	CASSFSGQGANTIYF
-	TRBJ2-1	TRBV9	-	CASSVAAGPYNEQFF
once	TRBJ2-2	TRBV11-3	-	CASSSTTLDTGELFF
-	TRBJ2-7	TRBV28	TRBD1	CASSSTRDRGISEQYF
-	TRBJ2-7	TRBV28	TRBD2	CASSFLAGGSYEQYF